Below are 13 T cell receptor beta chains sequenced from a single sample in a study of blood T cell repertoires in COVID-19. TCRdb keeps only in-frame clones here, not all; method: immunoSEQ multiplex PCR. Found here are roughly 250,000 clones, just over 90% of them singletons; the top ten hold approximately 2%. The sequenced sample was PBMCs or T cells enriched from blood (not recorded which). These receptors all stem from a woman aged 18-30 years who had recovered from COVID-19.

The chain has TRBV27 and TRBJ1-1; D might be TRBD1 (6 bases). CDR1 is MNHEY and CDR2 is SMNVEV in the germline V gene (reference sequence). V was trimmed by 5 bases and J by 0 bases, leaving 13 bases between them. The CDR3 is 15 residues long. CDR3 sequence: CASSQKDSLNTEAFF. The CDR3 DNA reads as TGTGCCAGCAGTCAAAAGGACAGTTTGAACACTGAAGCTTTCTTT.

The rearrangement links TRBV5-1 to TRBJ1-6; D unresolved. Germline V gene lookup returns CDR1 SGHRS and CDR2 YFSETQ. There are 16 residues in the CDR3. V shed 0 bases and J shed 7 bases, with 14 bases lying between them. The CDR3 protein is CASSLVAGTVNSPLHF. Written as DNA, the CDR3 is TGCGCCAGCAGCTTGGTCGCAGGAACCGTAAATTCACCCCTCCACTTT.

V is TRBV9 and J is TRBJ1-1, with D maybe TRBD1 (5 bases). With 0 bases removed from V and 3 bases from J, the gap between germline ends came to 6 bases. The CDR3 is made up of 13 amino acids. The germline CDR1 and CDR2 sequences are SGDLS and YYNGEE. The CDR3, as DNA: TGTGCCAGCAGCGTAGGGGGGGACACTGAAGCTTTCTTT. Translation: CASSVGGDTEAFF.

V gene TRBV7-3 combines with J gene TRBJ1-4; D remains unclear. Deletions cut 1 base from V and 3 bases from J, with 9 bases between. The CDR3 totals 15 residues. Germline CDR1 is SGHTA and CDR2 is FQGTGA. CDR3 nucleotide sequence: TGTGCCAGCAGCTTAAATGGCGCGGCTAATGAAAAACTGTTTTTT. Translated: CASSLNGAANEKLFF.

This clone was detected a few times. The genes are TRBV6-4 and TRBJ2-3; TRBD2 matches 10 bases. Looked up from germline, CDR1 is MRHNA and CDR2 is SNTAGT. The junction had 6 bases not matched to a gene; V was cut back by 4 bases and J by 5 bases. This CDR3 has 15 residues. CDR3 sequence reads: CASSGLAGDIDTQYF. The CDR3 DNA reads TGTGCCAGCAGTGGTCTAGCGGGAGATATAGATACGCAGTATTTT.

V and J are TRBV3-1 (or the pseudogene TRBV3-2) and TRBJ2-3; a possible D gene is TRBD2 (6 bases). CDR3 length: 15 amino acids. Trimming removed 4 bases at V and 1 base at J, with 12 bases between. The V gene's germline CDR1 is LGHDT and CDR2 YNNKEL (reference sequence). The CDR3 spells CASSRGTYGTDTQYF. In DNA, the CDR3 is TGTGCCAGCAGCCGCGGGACCTACGGCACAGATACGCAGTATTTT.

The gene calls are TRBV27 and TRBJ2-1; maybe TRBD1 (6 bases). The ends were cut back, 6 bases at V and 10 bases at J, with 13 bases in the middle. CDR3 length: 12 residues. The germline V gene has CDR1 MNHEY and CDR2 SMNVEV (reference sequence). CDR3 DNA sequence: TGTGCCAGCAGCTGGGGGCTTACAGAGCAGTTCTTC. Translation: CASSWGLTEQFF.

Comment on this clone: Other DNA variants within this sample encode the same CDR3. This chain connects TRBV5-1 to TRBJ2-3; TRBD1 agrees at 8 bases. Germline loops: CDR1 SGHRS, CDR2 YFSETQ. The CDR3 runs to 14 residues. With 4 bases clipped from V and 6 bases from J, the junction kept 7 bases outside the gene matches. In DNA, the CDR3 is TGCGCCAGCAGCCCGGGACAGGCAGGGGATACGCAGTATTTT. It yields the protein CASSPGQAGDTQYF.

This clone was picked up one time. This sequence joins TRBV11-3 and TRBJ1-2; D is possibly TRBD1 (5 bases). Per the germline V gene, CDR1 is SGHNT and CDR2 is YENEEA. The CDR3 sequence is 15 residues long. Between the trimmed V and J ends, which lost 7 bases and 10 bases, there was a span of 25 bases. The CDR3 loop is CASTIYEPGHSIYTF. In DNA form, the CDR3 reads TGTGCCAGCACCATATACGAGCCCGGACACTCAATCTACACCTTC.

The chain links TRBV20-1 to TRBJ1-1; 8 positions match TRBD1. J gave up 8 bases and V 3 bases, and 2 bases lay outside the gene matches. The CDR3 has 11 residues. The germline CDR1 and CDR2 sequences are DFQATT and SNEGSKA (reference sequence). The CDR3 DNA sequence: TGCAGTGCTAGCCGGGACAGGGAAGCTTTCTTT. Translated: CSASRDREAFF.

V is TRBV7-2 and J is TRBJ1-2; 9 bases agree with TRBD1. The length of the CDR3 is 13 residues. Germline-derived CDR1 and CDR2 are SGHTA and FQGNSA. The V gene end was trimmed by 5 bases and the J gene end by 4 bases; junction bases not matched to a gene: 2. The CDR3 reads CASSQGQGYGYTF. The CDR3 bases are TGTGCCAGCAGCCAGGGACAGGGCTATGGCTACACCTTC. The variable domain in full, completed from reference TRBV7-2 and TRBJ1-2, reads GAGVSQSPSNKVTEKGKDVELRCDPISGHTALYWYRQSLGQGLEFLIYFQGNSAPDKSGLPSDRFSAERTGGSVSTLTIQRTQQEDSAVYLCASSQGQGYGYTFGSGTRLTVV.

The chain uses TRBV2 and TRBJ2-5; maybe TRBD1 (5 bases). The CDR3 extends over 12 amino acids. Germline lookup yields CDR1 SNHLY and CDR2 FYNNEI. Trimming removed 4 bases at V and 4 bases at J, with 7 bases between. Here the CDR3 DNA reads TGTGCCAGCAGTGGGGGCGGAGAGACCCAGTACTTC. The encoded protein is CASSGGGETQYF.

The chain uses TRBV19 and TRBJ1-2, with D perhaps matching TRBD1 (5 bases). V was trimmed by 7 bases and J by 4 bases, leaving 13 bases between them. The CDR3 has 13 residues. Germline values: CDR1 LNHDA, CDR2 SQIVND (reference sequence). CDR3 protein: CASIGRGGYGYTF. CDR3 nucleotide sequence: TGTGCCAGTATAGGAAGGGGTGGCTATGGCTACACCTTC.